The rows below give T cell receptor beta chains drawn from one sample of a study of blood T cell repertoires in COVID-19. Some clones are missing from TCRdb's copy, which holds only in-frame ones; the method was immunoSEQ multiplex PCR. Here the sample spans under 350,000 clones, 86% being singletons. What was sequenced was PBMCs or T cells enriched from blood (not recorded which). These receptors were obtained from a woman aged 40-49 years with acute COVID-19. Both conserved end residues are part of each CDR3. The D gene is left open where the match is weak. The size of a clone is reported for some rows only, either as once, few or many, or as a class for expanded clones.

-	TRBV6-2/TRBV6-3	TRBJ2-2	-	TGTGCCAGCAGTTTGCTGAGAACCGGGGAGCTGTTTTTT	CASSLLRTGELFF
-	TRBV9	TRBJ1-4	-	TGTGCCAGCAGCGCCTACGGAAGCGCGGCTAATGAAAAACTGTTTTTT	CASSAYGSAANEKLFF
-	TRBV27	TRBJ2-1	TRBD2	TGTGCCAGCAGTTCCCGCGGTTGGGCGGGAGTCATAAATGAGCAGTTCTTC	CASSSRGWAGVINEQFF
-	TRBV5-1	TRBJ1-1	TRBD1	TGCGCCAGCAGCCCACAACCTACTCAGGGGGCGAACACTGAAGCTTTCTTT	CASSPQPTQGANTEAFF
-	TRBV21-1	TRBJ2-4	-	TGTGCCAGCAGCAAAGGGCGGGGAAAAAACATTCAGTACTTC	CASSKGRGKNIQYF
-	TRBV6-2/TRBV6-3	TRBJ2-7	-	TGTGCCAGCAGTACAGAATCCCCGGACAGTAACTCCTACGAGCAGTACTTC	CASSTESPDSNSYEQYF
-	TRBV4-3	TRBJ2-3	TRBD2	TGCGCCAGCAGCCAAGAGTACTTGCCGGGGGGGAGGGATACGCAGTATTTT	CASSQEYLPGGRDTQYF
-	TRBV6-1	TRBJ1-1	-	TGTGCCAGCAGTGAAATCTTCAGCTCGACACACACTGAAGCTTTCTTT	CASSEIFSSTHTEAFF
-	TRBV11-2	TRBJ2-5	-	TGTGCCAGCAGCTTAGTCCCGACAGGTTATCAAGAGACCCAGTACTTC	CASSLVPTGYQETQYF
-	TRBV5-1	TRBJ2-2	TRBD2	TGCGCCAGCAGCTTGGCCGGGACTAGCGGGAGTGGCACCGGGGAGCTGTTTTTT	CASSLAGTSGSGTGELFF
once	TRBV5-6	TRBJ2-5	-	TGTGCCAGCAGCCCAATTGGGGCAGGCCAAGAGACCCAGTACTTC	CASSPIGAGQETQYF
-	TRBV12-3/TRBV12-4	TRBJ2-7	-	TGTGCCAGCAGCCGCGGGACTCGGGAGTACTTC	CASSRGTREYF
-	TRBV5-4	TRBJ2-5	-	TGTGCCAGCAGCTCAGGGGTCGAAGAGACCCAGTACTTC	CASSSGVEETQYF
once	TRBV4-2	TRBJ2-1	TRBD2	TGTGCCAGCAGCCTACGGACTAGCGGGAAAAAACACAATGAGCAGTTCTTC	CASSLRTSGKKHNEQFF
few	TRBV11-2	TRBJ2-3	-	TGTGCCAGCAGCCGTCAAGCTAGCGTAGGTCCCACAGATACGCAGTATTTT	CASSRQASVGPTDTQYF
-	TRBV21-1	TRBJ2-3	-	TGTGCCAGCAGCAAAGGGGTGGTATCCGGGGAAGCGCAGTATTTT	CASSKGVVSGEAQYF
-	TRBV19	TRBJ1-1	TRBD1	TGTGCCAGTAGTACCGACAGGGACACTGAAGCTTTCTTT	CASSTDRDTEAFF
-	TRBV4-3	TRBJ2-2	-	TGCGCCAGCAGCCAAGATTGGATAGCCTCTGCGAACACCGGGGAGCTGTTTTTT	CASSQDWIASANTGELFF
-	TRBV7-3	TRBJ2-1	TRBD2	TGTGCCAGCAGCTTAGGGACTAGCGGGATTAGGAATGAGCAGTTCTTC	CASSLGTSGIRNEQFF
few	TRBV4-3	TRBJ1-1	-	TGCGCCAGCAGCCAAGATCAGGGAATGAACACTGAAGCTTTCTTT	CASSQDQGMNTEAFF
-	TRBV23-1	TRBJ1-2	-	TGCGCCAGCAGGCCGCGGCAAGGGGTGGGCTATGGCTACACCTTC	CASRPRQGVGYGYTF
-	TRBV5-5	TRBJ2-1	-	TGTGCCAGCAGCTCCACCGGGACACCTTACAATGAGCAGTTCTTC	CASSSTGTPYNEQFF
-	TRBV4-3	TRBJ2-7	-	TGCGCCAGCTCTCGAGCCAGGGTATCTGACGAGCAGTACTTC	CASSRARVSDEQYF
-	TRBV7-3	TRBJ1-1	-	TGTGCCAGCAGCTCCGAAGGACAGAACACTGAAGCTTTCTTT	CASSSEGQNTEAFF
-	TRBV7-2	TRBJ2-1	-	TGTGCCAGCAGCCCAAGCTGGACAAAGGCCGATAATGAGCAGTTCTTC	CASSPSWTKADNEQFF
-	TRBV7-3	TRBJ2-1	TRBD1	TGTGCCAGCAGCTATCCGGGACAGGGCGTAGGGGGCAATGAGCAGTTCTTC	CASSYPGQGVGGNEQFF
-	TRBV12-3/TRBV12-4	TRBJ1-2	-	TGTGCCAGCAGTTTAGTCCGAGAATATGGCTACACCTTC	CASSLVREYGYTF
-	TRBV19	TRBJ2-1	TRBD1	TGTGCCAGTAGTTCCACCGGGACAGTACCCTACAATGAGCAGTTCTTC	CASSSTGTVPYNEQFF
once	TRBV7-3	TRBJ2-5	-	TGTGCCAGCAGCCCCAGGGGCAGAAGACAAGAGACCCAGTACTTC	CASSPRGRRQETQYF
-	TRBV14	TRBJ2-5	TRBD2	TGTGCCAGCAGCCTTGGACTAGCGGCCATGAACGTAGAGACCCAGTACTTC	CASSLGLAAMNVETQYF
-	TRBV28	TRBJ2-6	-	TGTGCCTCACGCGGGGTGAGGGGAGACTCTGGGGCCAACGTCCTGACTTTC	CASRGVRGDSGANVLTF